This T cell receptor beta chain stems from a study of blood T cell repertoires in COVID-19. The protocol was immunoSEQ multiplex PCR, while the TCRdb copy is restricted to in-frame clones and leaves out a portion. This table holds 65,000 to 90,000 clones, about 85% found once. Germline V gives CDR1 DFQATT, CDR2 SNEGSKA (reference sequence). V dropped 3 bases and J dropped 2 bases, with 13 bases sitting between them. The CDR3 consists of 14 residues. The chain carries TRBV20-1 and TRBJ2-5; a possible D gene is TRBD1 (6 bases). The sequence was collected from a woman in her forties or fifties with active or convalescent COVID-19. What was sequenced was peripheral blood. CDR3 in amino acids: CSASVLGQQETQYF. DNA for the CDR3: TGCAGTGCTAGTGTGCTCGGACAGCAAGAGACCCAGTACTTC.